This TCR beta chain comes out of a study of technical replicates of blood from a handful of donors. TCRdb keeps only in-frame clones here, not all; method: immunoSEQ multiplex PCR. Of about 48,000 clones listed, approximately 90% are singletons. The ends lost 4 bases at V and 4 bases at J; junction bases unmatched: 2. This CDR3 has 13 residues. Germline CDR1 reads SGHDT; CDR2 reads YYEEEE. The chain links TRBV5-6 to TRBJ2-5; 9 bases align to TRBD2. The source is a human donor in good health. Some clones in this sample may be carry-over from other donors' samples. The sample comprised PBMCs. CDR3 protein: CASSGGLAETQYF. For the CDR3, the DNA is TGTGCCAGCAGCGGGGGACTAGCAGAGACCCAGTACTTC.